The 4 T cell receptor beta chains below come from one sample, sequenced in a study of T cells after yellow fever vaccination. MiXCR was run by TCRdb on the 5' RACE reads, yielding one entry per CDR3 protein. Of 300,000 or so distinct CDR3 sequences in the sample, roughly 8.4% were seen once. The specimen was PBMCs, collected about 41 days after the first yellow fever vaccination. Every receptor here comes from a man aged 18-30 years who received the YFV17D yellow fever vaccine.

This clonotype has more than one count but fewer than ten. As DNA, the CDR3 is TGCGCCAGCAGCTTAAGGGATACAGGGGGCTCCTACAATGAGCAGTTCTTC. Translating gives CASSLRDTGGSYNEQFF. V gene TRBV5-1 combines with J gene TRBJ2-1, with 8 bases fitting TRBD1. CDR3 size: 17 residues. Looked up from germline, CDR1 is SGHRS and CDR2 is YFSETQ. V trimming: 2 bases; J trimming: 0 bases; junction bases outside the gene matches: 7.

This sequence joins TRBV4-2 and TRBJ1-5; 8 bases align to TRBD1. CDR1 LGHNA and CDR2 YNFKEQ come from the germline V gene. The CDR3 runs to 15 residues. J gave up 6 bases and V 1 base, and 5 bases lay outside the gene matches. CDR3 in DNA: TGTGCCAGCAGCCAAGCAGGGGGCGCGGTTCAGCCCCAGCATTTT. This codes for CASSQAGGAVQPQHF.

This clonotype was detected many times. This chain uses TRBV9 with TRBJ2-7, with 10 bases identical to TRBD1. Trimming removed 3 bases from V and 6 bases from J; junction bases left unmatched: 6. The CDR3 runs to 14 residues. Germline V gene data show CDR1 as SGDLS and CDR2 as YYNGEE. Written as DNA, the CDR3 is TGTGCCAGCAGCGACCGGGACAGGGGACGCGAGCAGTACTTC. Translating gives CASSDRDRGREQYF.

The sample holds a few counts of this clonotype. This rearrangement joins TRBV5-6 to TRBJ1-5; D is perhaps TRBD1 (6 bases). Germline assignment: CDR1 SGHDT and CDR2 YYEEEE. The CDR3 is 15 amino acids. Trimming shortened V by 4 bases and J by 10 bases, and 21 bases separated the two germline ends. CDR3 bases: TGTGCCAGCAGCGTACAGGGAGGGGGTGACGTACCCCAGCATTTT. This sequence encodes CASSVQGGGDVPQHF.